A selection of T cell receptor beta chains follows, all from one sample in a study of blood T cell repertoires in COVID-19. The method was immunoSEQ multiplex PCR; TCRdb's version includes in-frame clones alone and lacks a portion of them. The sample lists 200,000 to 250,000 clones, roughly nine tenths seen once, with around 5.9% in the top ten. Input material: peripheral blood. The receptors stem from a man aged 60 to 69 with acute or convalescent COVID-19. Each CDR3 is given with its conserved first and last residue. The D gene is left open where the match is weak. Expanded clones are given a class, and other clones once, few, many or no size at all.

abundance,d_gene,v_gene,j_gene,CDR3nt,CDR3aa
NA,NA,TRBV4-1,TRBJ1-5,TGCGCCAGCAGCCAAGATGGAGGGGTGGGCAATCAGCCCCAGCATTTT,CASSQDGGVGNQPQHF
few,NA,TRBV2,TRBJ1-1,TGTGCCAGCAGGGAACCGGGTCTAGAAGCTTTCTTT,CASREPGLEAFF
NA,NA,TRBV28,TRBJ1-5,TGTGCCAGCAGTCGCCCCGGGAGCAATCAGCCCCAGCATTTT,CASSRPGSNQPQHF
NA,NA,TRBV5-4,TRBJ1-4,TGTGCCAGCAGTTTGGGCGGCGGGAATAATGAAAAACTGTTTTTT,CASSLGGGNNEKLFF
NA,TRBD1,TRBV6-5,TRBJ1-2,TGTGCCATCGGGGACAGGGGACTCTATGGCTACACCTTC,CAIGDRGLYGYTF
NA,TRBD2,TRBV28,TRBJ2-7,TGTGCCAGCAGTCCCCCCCCGACTAGCGGGGGTACCTACGAGCAGTACTTC,CASSPPPTSGGTYEQYF
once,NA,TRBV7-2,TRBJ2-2,TGTGCCAGCAGCTTAGGACGCGGGGCCACCGGGGAGCTGTTTTTT,CASSLGRGATGELFF
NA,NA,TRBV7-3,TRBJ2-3,TGTGCCAGCAGTCGGGACTTCAGCACAGATACGCAGTATTTT,CASSRDFSTDTQYF
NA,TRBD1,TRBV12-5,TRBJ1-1,TGTGCTAGTGCAAACGGGACAGGGAACACTGAAGCTTTCTTT,CASANGTGNTEAFF
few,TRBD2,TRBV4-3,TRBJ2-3,TGCGCCAGCAGCCAAGACCGGACTAGCGGGAGGGCTGGCACAGATACGCAGTATTTT,CASSQDRTSGRAGTDTQYF
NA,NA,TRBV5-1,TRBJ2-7,TGCGCCAGCAGCTTGGTCCCCGACAGGAACTACGAGCAGTACTTC,CASSLVPDRNYEQYF
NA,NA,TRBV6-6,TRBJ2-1,TGTGCCAGCAGTTCCGGGAAGCTAGCGATGGTCAATGAGCAGTTCTTC,CASSSGKLAMVNEQFF
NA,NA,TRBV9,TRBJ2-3,TGTGCCAGCAGCCCGAGGGGGGGCGGGAGCACAGATACGCAGTATTTT,CASSPRGGGSTDTQYF
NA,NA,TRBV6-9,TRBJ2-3,TGTGCCAGCATCCTACCCAAAACCCGCACAGATACGCAGTATTTT,CASILPKTRTDTQYF
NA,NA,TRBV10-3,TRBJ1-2,TGTGCCATCAGTGGGGAGGGGTATGGCTACACCTTC,CAISGEGYGYTF
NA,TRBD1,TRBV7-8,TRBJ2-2,TGTGCCAGCAGCTTAGCACAGACAGGGTTGAGCGGGGAGCTGTTTTTT,CASSLAQTGLSGELFF
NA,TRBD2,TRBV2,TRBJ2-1,TGTGCCAGCAAGGCTAGCGGAAACAATGAGCAGTTCTTC,CASKASGNNEQFF
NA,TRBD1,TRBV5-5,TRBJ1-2,TGTGCCAGCAGCTTGAGGACAGGGGGATCTAACTATGGCTACACCTTC,CASSLRTGGSNYGYTF
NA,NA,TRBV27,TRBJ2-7,TGTGCCAGCAGTTTAAAACTAGCTCATTACGAGCAGTACTTC,CASSLKLAHYEQYF
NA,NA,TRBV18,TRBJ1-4,TGTGCCAGCTCACCCCGAACTATGGACAACCTGGGAGAAAAACTGTTTTTT,CASSPRTMDNLGEKLFF
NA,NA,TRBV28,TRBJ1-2,TGTGCCAGCAGTCCCTATCTGGGGCAGGGATATGGCTACACCTTC,CASSPYLGQGYGYTF
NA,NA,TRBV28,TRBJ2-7,TGTGCCAGCAGTTCCTCCGGGACACCTATCTACGAGCAGTACTTC,CASSSSGTPIYEQYF
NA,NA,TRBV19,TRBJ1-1,TGTGCCAGTAGTACCCTAGGACTGACGAACACTGAAGCTTTCTTT,CASSTLGLTNTEAFF
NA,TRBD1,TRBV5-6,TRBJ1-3,TGTGCCAGCAGCCCCCCGGGACAGGGAAGAAACACCATATATTTT,CASSPPGQGRNTIYF
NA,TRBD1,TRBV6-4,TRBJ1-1,TGTGCCAGCAGTATAGCACAGGGGGTTACTGAAGCTTTCTTT,CASSIAQGVTEAFF
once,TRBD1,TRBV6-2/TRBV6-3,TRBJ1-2,TGTGCCAGCAGTTCCTACGGGACAGGGAACTATGGCTACACCTTC,CASSSYGTGNYGYTF
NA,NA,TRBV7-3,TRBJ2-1,TGTGCCAGCAGCCTCCTCCACAATGAGCAGTTCTTC,CASSLLHNEQFF